These 3 T cell receptor beta chains originate from one sample sequenced in a study of cytomegalovirus exposure and HLA in healthy donors. Primers included in the PCR were 60 Vbeta and 13 Jbeta primers. TCRdb's copy holds only in-frame clones and misses some; the assay was immunoSEQ multiplex PCR. The profile shows 100,000 or so clones, 69% of them singletons. The sample was PBMCs. These receptors came from a man aged 25 to 40 in good health and CMV-seronegative.

A remark on this clone: This CDR3 is also generated by other DNA sequences in the sample. V and J are TRBV18 and TRBJ1-1; TRBD1 agrees at 7 bases. Losses at the gene ends were 3 bases for V and 4 bases for J; bases not matched to a gene: 5. Per germline, CDR1 KGHSH and CDR2 LQKENI. The CDR3 spans 14 residues. Here the CDR3 reads CASSPSQGTTEAFF. Written as DNA, the CDR3 is TGTGCCAGCTCACCGTCACAGGGGACCACTGAAGCTTTCTTT.

This clone showed up just a few times. This chain connects TRBV30 to TRBJ1-2, with TRBD1 matching over 7 bases. From germline, CDR1 is GTSNPN and CDR2 SVGIG (reference sequence). The CDR3 covers 15 residues. The J segment lost 2 bases and the V segment lost 1 base, leaving 7 bases of the junction unmatched. CDR3 in amino acids: CAWSAAGGANYGYTF. CDR3 DNA sequence: TGTGCCTGGAGTGCTGCAGGGGGTGCGAACTATGGCTACACCTTC.

This clone was picked up a small number of times. V gene TRBV30 combines with J gene TRBJ2-1, with TRBD2 matching 13 bases. The CDR3 is 16 amino acids. V lost 0 bases and J lost 7; bases outside the gene matches: 6. Looked up from germline, CDR1 is GTSNPN and CDR2 is SVGIG (reference sequence). CDR3 nucleotides: TGTGCCTGGAGTGTAGAGGGACTAGCGGGATGGAATGAGCAGTTCTTC. Translated, it gives CAWSVEGLAGWNEQFF.